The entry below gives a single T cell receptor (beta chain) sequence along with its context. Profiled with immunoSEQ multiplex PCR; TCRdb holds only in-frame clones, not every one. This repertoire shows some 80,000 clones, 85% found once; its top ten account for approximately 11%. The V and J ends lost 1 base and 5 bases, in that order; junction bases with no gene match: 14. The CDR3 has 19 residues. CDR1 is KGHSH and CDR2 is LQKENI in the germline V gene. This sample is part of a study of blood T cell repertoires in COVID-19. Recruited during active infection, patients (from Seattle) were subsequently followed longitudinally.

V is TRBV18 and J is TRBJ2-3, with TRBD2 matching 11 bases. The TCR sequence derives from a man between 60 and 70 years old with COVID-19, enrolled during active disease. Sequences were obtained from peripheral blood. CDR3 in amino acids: CASSPQSSGRANVIDTQYF. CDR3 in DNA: TGTGCCAGCTCACCACAAAGTAGCGGGAGGGCCAATGTAATAGATACGCAGTATTTT.